These 27 T cell receptor beta chains share one sample of origin, sequenced in a study of blood T cells in healthy people across ages. Combining a sample-barcoded 5' primer with a J-beta primer mix, a second PCR ran for about 6 to 12 cycles. TCRdb re-called the 5' RACE reads with MiXCR, one entry per CDR3 protein. This table holds roughly 900,000 distinct CDR3 sequences, 29% found once. Specimen: blood. The origin of the receptors is an elderly woman in good health.

There are a few counts of this clonotype. This sequence joins TRBV5-1 and TRBJ1-5, with D hard to call. With 2 bases removed from V and 3 bases from J, the gap between germline ends came to 6 bases. Germline V CDR1 and CDR2: SGHRS, YFSETQ. This CDR3 has 13 residues. The CDR3 bases are TGCGCCAGCAGCTTAAACCCCAATCAGCCCCAGCATTTT. It codes for CASSLNPNQPQHF.

This clonotype was recorded many times. The V and J genes are TRBV4-1 and TRBJ2-1, with 13 bases aligning to TRBD2. V shed 1 base and J 7 bases; nucleotides not matched to a gene: 7. The CDR3 is 17 amino acids. Germline assignment: CDR1 MGHRA and CDR2 YSYEKL. The CDR3: CASSQAPLAGGHNEQFF. CDR3 nucleotide sequence: TGCGCCAGCAGCCAAGCCCCACTAGCGGGGGGGCATAATGAGCAGTTCTTC.

As to this clonotype: The junction shows a germline mismatch at one end, possibly a read error. The J gene is TRBJ1-1, the V gene TRBV6-1; 7 bases line up with TRBD1. This CDR3 has 12 residues. Germline CDR1 and CDR2: MNHNS and SASEGT. The CDR3 bases are TGTGCCGGCAGCTTGGACAGGCGTGAAGCTTTCTTT. It encodes CAGSLDRREAFF.

The sample holds many counts of this clonotype. V is TRBV6-5 and J is TRBJ2-5; TRBD2 might be the D (6 bases). CDR3 length: 14 residues. Germline CDR1 is MNHEY and CDR2 is SVGAGI. Trimming cost V 1 base and J 4 bases, with 10 bases left between them. The CDR3 coding sequence is TGTGCCAGCAGTTACTGGAGGGGCGGAGAGACCCAGTACTTC. Amino acids: CASSYWRGGETQYF.

This clonotype was detected many times. J is TRBJ2-7 and V is TRBV6-5; D perhaps matches TRBD2 (6 bases). V gave up 6 bases and J gave up 2 bases, with 17 bases separating them. The CDR3 contains 15 residues. CDR1 and CDR2 (germline): MNHEY, SVGAGI. The CDR3 nucleotides are TGTGCCAGCAGCCCCACGGGGGATACCACCTACGAGCAGTACTTC. Translation gives CASSPTGDTTYEQYF.

A word on this clonotype: A clone one base away is much larger, so this may be a read error. The chain links TRBV7-2 to TRBJ2-1; tentative D call: TRBD1 (5 bases). The CDR3 covers 15 residues. The germline CDR1 and CDR2 sequences are SGHTA and FQGNSA. The CDR3 region is CASNLRSQGYNEQFF. In nucleotides, the CDR3 is TGTGCCAGCAACTTAAGGAGCCAGGGCTACAATGAGCAGTTCTTC. The full variable domain, completed using reference TRBV7-2 and TRBJ2-1, is GAGVSQSPSNKVTEKGKDVELRCDPISGHTALYWYRQSLGQGLEFLIYFQGNSAPDKSGLPSDRFSAERTGGSVSTLTIQRTQQEDSAVYLCASNLRSQGYNEQFFGPGTRLTVL.

This clonotype has only a few counts. This rearrangement joins TRBV18 to TRBJ1-5; 11 nucleotides align to TRBD1. CDR3 length: 15 amino acids. Germline CDR1 and CDR2: KGHSH and LQKENI. V shed 9 bases, J shed 6 bases, and the junction held 10 bases outside the gene matches. The CDR3 region is CASQEGTGGLQPQHF. DNA for the CDR3: TGTGCCAGTCAGGAAGGGACAGGGGGTCTTCAGCCCCAGCATTTT.

This clonotype was seen only once. The chain couples TRBV4-3 to TRBJ2-5; 10 bases are shared with TRBD1. V lost 5 bases, J lost 5 bases, and 11 bases stayed unmatched. Germline V gene data show CDR1 as LGHNA and CDR2 as YSLEER. The CDR3 runs to 16 residues. CDR3 region: CASSGETGQGTETQYF. CDR3 in DNA: TGCGCCAGCAGCGGTGAGACGGGACAGGGGACGGAGACCCAGTACTTC.

This clonotype was seen many times. V usage is TRBV6-2 or TRBV6-3 and J usage is TRBJ2-1; D possibly corresponds to TRBD2 (5 bases). The CDR3 contains 17 residues. CDR1 is MNHEY, CDR2 SVGEGT, per germline. The V gene lost 4 bases and the J gene lost 0 bases, with 16 bases spanning the gap. CDR3 sequence (DNA): TGTGCCAGCAGTTTCCAAAGGGTGGGGAGCTCCTACAATGAGCAGTTCTTC. Amino acid sequence: CASSFQRVGSSYNEQFF.

This clonotype has ten or more counts. The CDR3 spells CSVEVASGLNEQFF. The DNA of the CDR3 is TGCAGCGTTGAAGTGGCTAGCGGACTCAATGAGCAGTTCTTC. The chain links TRBV29-1 to TRBJ2-1; 7 nucleotides line up with TRBD2. Germline loops: CDR1 SQVTM, CDR2 ANQGSEA. The CDR3 is made up of 14 amino acids. The J segment lost 6 bases and the V segment lost 1 base, leaving 6 bases of the junction unmatched.

This clonotype appeared many times. The chain is built from TRBV3-1 and TRBJ2-5; D may be TRBD2 (6 bases). The germline CDR1 and CDR2 sequences are LGHDT and YNNKEL (reference sequence). The CDR3 is 14 amino acids. V gave up 4 bases and J gave up 5 bases, with 14 bases separating them. CDR3 protein: CASSRLVGEETQYF. The CDR3 nucleotides are TGTGCCAGCAGCCGACTAGTTGGGGAGGAGACCCAGTACTTC.

This clonotype showed up just a few times. The J gene is TRBJ2-3, the V gene TRBV12-3 or TRBV12-4; D tentatively fits TRBD1 or TRBD2 (6 bases each). The CDR3 totals 16 residues. Trimming took off 6 bases at V and 11 bases at J, with 27 bases between the two ends. CDR3 residues: CASSLGGGGGADVQYF. As DNA, the CDR3 is TGTGCCAGCAGCCTTGGTGGCGGAGGGGGAGCAGATGTGCAGTATTTT.

This clonotype showed up just a few times. A much more abundant neighbour one base away suggests this may be a read error. This sequence joins TRBV20-1 and TRBJ1-4; D unresolved. V was trimmed by 5 bases and J by 3 bases, leaving 13 bases between them. In germline, CDR1 is DFQATT, CDR2 SNEGSKA (reference sequence). This CDR3 has 14 residues. The DNA of the CDR3 is TGCAGTGCTCCGGGCAGGCGGTCTAATGAAAAACTGTTTTTT. Translation: CSAPGRRSNEKLFF.

This clonotype was found once. A read error may be the cause here, since a much bigger clone is one base away. The genes are TRBV5-6 and TRBJ2-5; D uncertain. Per germline, CDR1 SGHDT and CDR2 YYEEEE. The V end was cut by 1 base, the J end by 4 bases, with 14 bases between. This CDR3 region has 15 residues. The CDR3 sequence: CASSLRSGQRETQYF. The CDR3 nucleotides read TGTGCCAGCAGCTTGCGGTCCGGGCAGAGAGAGACCCAGTACTTC.

The chain uses TRBV30 and TRBJ1-5; 7 bases match TRBD1. Germline V gene lookup returns CDR1 GTSNPN and CDR2 SVGIG (reference sequence). The CDR3 totals 17 residues. The trim removed 3 bases at V and 0 bases at J, leaving 11 bases unmatched. Here the CDR3 reads CAWSRDRNYPSNQPQHF. CDR3 bases: TGTGCCTGGAGCCGGGACAGAAATTACCCTAGCAATCAGCCCCAGCATTTT.

The chain carries TRBV6-6 and TRBJ1-6; the D gene is possibly TRBD1 (5 bases). This CDR3 has 12 amino acids. Germline V gene sequence: CDR1 MNHNY, CDR2 SVGAGI (reference sequence). V was shortened by 2 bases and J by 14 bases, with 10 bases between the two germline ends. The CDR3 DNA is TGTGCCAGCAGTTACGACAGCTTCACCCTCCACTTT. It translates to CASSYDSFTLHF.

This clonotype was recorded at least ten times. This chain uses TRBV5-1 with TRBJ2-7; 9 bases align to TRBD1. V dropped 0 bases and J dropped 3; count of bases not matched to a gene: 7. CDR3 size: 16 residues. Germline CDR1 SGHRS, CDR2 YFSETQ. The CDR3 bases are TGCGCCAGCAGCTTGGATAGGTCGGGACAGGGCTACGAGCAGTACTTC. This sequence encodes CASSLDRSGQGYEQYF.

This clonotype was recorded only once. This chain links TRBV6-1 with TRBJ1-1; a possible D gene is TRBD1 (6 bases). The germline V and J ends were trimmed by 6 bases and 3 bases, with 11 bases remaining between them. The CDR3 length is 13 residues. Germline values: CDR1 MNHNS, CDR2 SASEGT. CDR3 residues: CASSNRVDTEAFF. CDR3 DNA sequence: TGTGCCAGCAGCAACAGGGTTGACACTGAAGCTTTCTTT.

This chain links TRBV20-1 with TRBJ1-2; D unresolved. Trimming left V 0 bases short and J 4 bases short, with 15 bases between. Germline CDR1 DFQATT, CDR2 SNEGSKA (reference sequence). The CDR3 spans 15 residues. Here the CDR3 reads CSARDLSRSLYGYTF. CDR3 in DNA: TGCAGTGCTAGAGATTTATCCCGGTCCCTCTATGGCTACACCTTC.

This clonotype was detected ten times or more. This chain links TRBV7-9 with TRBJ2-5; 9 bases fit TRBD1. Germline-derived CDR1 and CDR2 are SEHNR and FQNEAQ (reference sequence). The CDR3 is 14 amino acids. V gave up 5 bases and J gave up 1 base; unmatched junction bases: 2. The CDR3 DNA reads TGTGCCAGCAGCAAGGACAGGGGCCAAGAGACCCAGTACTTC. It codes for CASSKDRGQETQYF.

Of note for this clonotype: One end of the junction fails to match germline, which may point to a read error. The CDR3 nucleotides are TGCGCCAGCGGCGAACGGGGTGCGACCTACAATGAGCAGTACTTC. Amino acid sequence: CASGERGATYNEQYF. The chain couples TRBV18 to TRBJ2-5, with D perhaps matching TRBD2 (5 bases). This CDR3 has 15 amino acids. Germline loops: CDR1 KGHSH, CDR2 LQKENI.

This clonotype came up a few times. This rearrangement joins TRBV5-6 to TRBJ1-1, with 10 nucleotides matching TRBD1. The CDR3 runs to 15 residues. Germline loops: CDR1 SGHDT, CDR2 YYEEEE. J gave up 4 bases and V 4 bases, and 7 bases lay outside the gene matches. DNA of the CDR3: TGTGCCAGCAGCGACCAGGGACAGGGGATCACTGAAGCTTTCTTT. Protein: CASSDQGQGITEAFF.

Many counts were recorded for this clonotype. The chain uses TRBV15 and TRBJ2-5; the D gene could be TRBD1 or TRBD2 (5 bases each). The germline V gene has CDR1 LNHNV and CDR2 YYDKDF (reference sequence). V shed 5 bases and J shed 2 bases, with 21 bases lying between them. The CDR3 covers 17 residues. The CDR3 reads CATSPRRGAMTQETQYF. The CDR3 nucleotides read TGTGCCACCAGCCCCCGAAGGGGAGCAATGACACAAGAGACCCAGTACTTC.

With regard to this clonotype: A single base separates this from a much larger clone, so it may be a read error. The chain carries TRBV4-3 and TRBJ2-7; 15 bases map to TRBD2. Germline V gene lookup returns CDR1 LGHNA and CDR2 YSLEER. Trimming cost V 3 bases and J 9 bases; bases outside gene matches: 0. The CDR3 contains 13 residues. The DNA for the CDR3 is TGCGCCAGCAGCCAGGGACTAGCGGGGGGGCAGTACTTC. The encoded protein is CASSQGLAGGQYF.

This clonotype was counted between two and nine times. The J gene is TRBJ1-1, the V gene TRBV19, with 8 nucleotides matching TRBD1. V dropped 1 base and J dropped 8; count of bases not matched to a gene: 3. The germline gives CDR1 LNHDA, CDR2 SQIVND (reference sequence). This CDR3 spans 13 amino acids. The CDR3 DNA reads as TGTGCCAGTAGTATAGGTTGGACAGGGGAAGCTTTCTTT. Translated: CASSIGWTGEAFF. Full variable domain (outside the CDR3, taken from reference TRBV19 and TRBJ1-1): DGGITQSPKYLFRKEGQNVTLSCEQNLNHDAMYWYRQDPGQGLRLIYYSQIVNDFQKGDIAEGYSVSREKKESFPLTVTSAQKNPTAFYLCASSIGWTGEAFFGQGTRLTVV.

To note about this clonotype: A clone one base away is much larger, so this may be a read error. The rearrangement uses TRBV7-2 and TRBJ1-5; no firm D call. The V gene's germline CDR1 is SGHTA and CDR2 FQGNSA. The length of the CDR3 is 15 residues. The CDR3 sequence: CACSLGRQVNQPQHF. CDR3 DNA: TGTGCCTGCAGCTTAGGCAGGCAAGTCAATCAGCCCCAGCATTTT.

V is TRBV10-1 and J is TRBJ2-7, with D perhaps matching TRBD2 (5 bases). Trimming took off 3 bases at V and 7 bases at J, with 16 bases between the two ends. The germline V gene encodes CDR1 WNHNN and CDR2 SYGVQD (reference sequence). The CDR3 runs to 14 residues. DNA for the CDR3: TGCGCCAGCAGTGAACGGGGAAAATACAATGAGCAGTACTTC. Amino acids: CASSERGKYNEQYF.